This T cell receptor (beta chain) was found in a study of shared clonotypes between healthy human individuals. Study at large: Samples came from two female and a few male donors aged 18 to 49. Study-wide points: Lower generation probabilities were found for non-shared clonotypes than for those shared by all four donors. Memory subsets generally showed lower estimated richness than naive subsets.

CD4+ cells were split into CD45RA+ naive and CD45RA-negative memory subsets. This clone came up a few times. Its target is unknown. The repertoire was sequenced with immunoSEQ multiplex PCR; TCRdb's copy has only in-frame clones and lacks some. Among roughly 1 million clones, under 80% were seen once, and the ten largest hold roughly 1.5%. CDR3 length: 13 amino acids. V lost 6 bases to trimming and J lost 5 bases; unmatched junction nucleotides: 5. CDR1 and CDR2 from the germline V gene are MNHEY and SVGAGI. The chain employs TRBV6-5 and TRBJ1-2, with 8 bases aligning to TRBD1. The TCR originated in a man aged 18 to 35 in good health. Sequenced: memory CD4+ T cells sorted from blood. Subset: CD45RA-negative fraction. CDR3: CASSGQGVYGYTF. The CDR3 nucleotides are TGTGCCAGCAGCGGACAGGGAGTGTATGGCTACACCTTC.